Below are 2 T cell receptor beta chains sequenced from a single sample in a study of Ad26.COV2.S vaccination and SARS-CoV-2 variants. The assay was immunoSEQ multiplex PCR, and TCRdb's table has in-frame clones only and misses some. The data show approximately 340,000 clones, roughly 94% seen once. The starting material was peripheral blood, obtained after recovery from COVID-19. These receptors were obtained from a human donor who had recovered from COVID-19.

The chain is built from TRBV2 and TRBJ2-2; D gene ambiguous. Trimming removed 6 bases from V and 5 bases from J, with 16 bases in between. CDR1 and CDR2 (germline): SNHLY, FYNNEI. This CDR3 is built from 15 residues. DNA of the CDR3: TGTGCCAGCAGATCAACCTCAGAGACAACCGGGGAGCTGTTTTTT. Protein sequence: CASRSTSETTGELFF.

The chain couples TRBV14 to TRBJ1-2, with D tentatively TRBD1 (6 bases). This CDR3 has 15 residues. Germline CDR1 reads SGHDN; CDR2 reads FVKESK. V was shortened by 4 bases and J by 4 bases, with 16 bases between the two germline ends. The CDR3 DNA reads TGTGCCAGCAGCCCCTTAACAGGGTCGGCCTATGGCTACACCTTC. Protein sequence: CASSPLTGSAYGYTF.